What follows are 17 T cell receptor beta chains derived from one specimen sequenced in a study of cytomegalovirus exposure and HLA in healthy donors. Amplification used 60 Vbeta primers and 13 Jbeta primers. Using immunoSEQ multiplex PCR, the repertoire was profiled, and TCRdb retains in-frame clones only, with some absent. The sample shows about 150,000 clones, around 79% of them seen only once. Sequenced input: PBMCs. The receptor source for this set is a man aged 45-60 years in good health and CMV-seropositive.

This sequence joins TRBV28 and TRBJ1-2, with D tentatively TRBD1 (6 bases). The V gene's germline CDR1 is MDHEN and CDR2 SYDVKM. This CDR3 contains 13 residues. Trimming left V 5 bases short and J 4 bases short, with 11 bases between. Here the CDR3 reads CASSIQGIYGYTF. The CDR3 DNA sequence: TGTGCCAGCAGTATACAGGGAATCTATGGCTACACCTTC.

The genes are TRBV10-3 and TRBJ2-1; 8 bases are shared with TRBD2. This CDR3 contains 16 residues. Germline V gives CDR1 ENHRY, CDR2 SYGVKD. V trimming: 0 bases; J trimming: 9 bases; junction bases outside the gene matches: 10. In DNA form, the CDR3 reads TGTGCCATCAGTGAGTCGGTAGCGGGGAATGAGATTGAGCAGTTCTTC. Protein: CAISESVAGNEIEQFF.

The chain employs TRBV5-1 and TRBJ2-2; 9 positions agree with TRBD2. Germline values: CDR1 SGHRS, CDR2 YFSETQ. The V segment lost 4 bases and the J segment 2 bases; nucleotides outside the gene matches: 6. The CDR3 runs to 16 residues. CDR3 loop: CASSAPSGKNTGELFF. CDR3 DNA sequence: TGCGCCAGCAGCGCCCCTAGCGGGAAAAACACCGGGGAGCTGTTTTTT.

The chain links TRBV30 to TRBJ2-1, with TRBD2 identical over 10 bases. Trimming cost V 2 bases and J 5 bases; bases outside gene matches: 6. Germline V gives CDR1 GTSNPN, CDR2 SVGIG (reference sequence). The CDR3 runs 15 residues. CDR3 sequence (DNA): TGTGCCTGGAGTCGCTCTAGCGGGAGAAACAATGAGCAGTTCTTC. Residues: CAWSRSSGRNNEQFF.

The chain links TRBV29-1 to TRBJ1-2; 9 bases match TRBD1. Unmatched junction bases numbered 4, after V lost 5 bases and J lost 0 bases. In germline, CDR1 is SQVTM, CDR2 ANQGSEA. CDR3 length: 14 amino acids. The CDR3 DNA reads as TGCAGCGTTTGGACAGGGGAGTCTAACTATGGCTACACCTTC. It is translated as CSVWTGESNYGYTF. The whole variable domain, filled in from reference TRBV29-1 and TRBJ1-2, reads SAVISQKPSRDICQRGTSLTIQCQVDSQVTMMFWYRQQPGQSLTLIATANQGSEATYESGFVIDKFPISRPNLTFSTLTVSNMSPEDSSIYLCSVWTGESNYGYTFGSGTRLTVV.

This clone was seen just once. The chain uses TRBV4-2 and TRBJ2-3; 8 bases agree with TRBD2. The CDR3 extends over 15 amino acids. Germline trimming cut 0 bases from V and 5 bases from J; bases unmatched to any gene: 4. In germline, CDR1 is LGHNA, CDR2 YNFKEQ. In nucleotides, the CDR3 is TGTGCCAGCAGCCAAGAGCTGCTAGCGGGAGATACGCAGTATTTT. Translation gives CASSQELLAGDTQYF.

A note on this clone: At the DNA level, this CDR3 is encoded by other sequences in the same sample as well. The CDR3 DNA reads TGCAGCGTTGTACCAGCGGGATCCTACAATGAGCAGTTCTTC. Amino acids: CSVVPAGSYNEQFF. The genes are TRBV29-1 and TRBJ2-1; 7 nucleotides agree with TRBD2. Germline lookup yields CDR1 SQVTM and CDR2 ANQGSEA. This CDR3 contains 14 residues. The junction had 4 bases not matched to a gene; V was cut back by 4 bases and J by 1 base.

This clone was seen only a few times. The genes are TRBV19 and TRBJ2-2; 7 nucleotides agree with TRBD1. The ends lost 1 base at V and 6 bases at J; junction bases unmatched: 5. Germline V gene lookup returns CDR1 LNHDA and CDR2 SQIVND (reference sequence). The CDR3 length is 15 residues. CDR3 nucleotides: TGTGCCAGTAGTATAGGAGGGGGCTGGGCCGGGGAGCTGTTTTTT. Its protein product is CASSIGGGWAGELFF.

This chain uses TRBV28 with TRBJ2-7, with 10 bases lining up with TRBD1. CDR1 is MDHEN and CDR2 is SYDVKM in the germline V gene. J lost 4 bases, V lost 6 bases, and 21 bases had no gene match. CDR3 length: 19 amino acids. CDR3 bases: TGTGCCAGCAGCCCCTTATATTTGGACCTTGACAGGGGGCGTTACGAGCAGTACTTC. It codes for CASSPLYLDLDRGRYEQYF.

The CDR3, as DNA: TGTGCCAGCTCACCTAGGACAGGAACAAACACTGAAGCTTTCTTT. Its protein is CASSPRTGTNTEAFF. The chain joins TRBV18 to TRBJ1-1, with TRBD1 matching 7 bases. The CDR3 is 15 amino acids. Losses at the gene ends were 3 bases for V and 2 bases for J; bases not matched to a gene: 6. The germline CDR1 and CDR2 sequences are KGHSH and LQKENI.

The V gene is TRBV20-1, the J gene TRBJ1-2; D possibly corresponds to TRBD1 (5 bases). Trimming cost V 3 bases and J 7 bases, with 9 bases left between them. The CDR3 consists of 11 residues. Germline CDR1 DFQATT, CDR2 SNEGSKA (reference sequence). Here the CDR3 reads CSARDQGGYTF. In DNA, the CDR3 is TGCAGTGCTAGGGACCAGGGTGGCTACACCTTC.

The gene calls are TRBV30 and TRBJ2-6; 11 nucleotides match TRBD1. The CDR3 has 17 residues. V lost 2 bases, J lost 3 bases, and 6 bases stayed unmatched. Germline-derived CDR1 and CDR2 are GTSNPN and SVGIG (reference sequence). The CDR3 loop is CAWSPGQGARGANVLTF. The CDR3 bases are TGTGCCTGGAGTCCAGGACAGGGGGCTCGTGGGGCCAACGTCCTGACTTTC.

This clone was seen a few times. The gene calls are TRBV5-1 and TRBJ2-3; TRBD1 matches at 9 bases. This CDR3 comprises 15 residues. The V gene end was trimmed by 6 bases and the J gene end by 4 bases; junction bases not matched to a gene: 9. The germline V gene has CDR1 SGHRS and CDR2 YFSETQ. As DNA, the CDR3 is TGCGCCAGCATGCTGACAGGGGGGTTCTCAGATACGCAGTATTTT. Translated: CASMLTGGFSDTQYF.

In this sample, this clone turned up a few times. This chain joins TRBV6-4 and TRBJ1-5; 9 nucleotides match TRBD1. The trim removed 5 bases at V and 5 bases at J, leaving 7 bases unmatched. The CDR3 contains 15 residues. Germline values: CDR1 MRHNA, CDR2 SNTAGT. The CDR3 loop reads CASSLRDREDQPQHF. The CDR3, as DNA: TGTGCCAGCAGTCTCCGGGACAGGGAAGATCAGCCCCAGCATTTT.

This clone was found once. The J gene is TRBJ1-1, the V gene TRBV18, with D maybe TRBD1 (6 bases). Looked up from germline, CDR1 is KGHSH and CDR2 is LQKENI. This CDR3 contains 15 residues. The V gene lost 2 bases and the J gene lost 3 bases, with 13 bases spanning the gap. CDR3 loop: CASSPTGNGHTEAFF. The CDR3, as DNA: TGTGCCAGCTCACCAACAGGGAACGGGCACACTGAAGCTTTCTTT. Drawing the rest from reference TRBV18 and TRBJ1-1, the complete variable domain is NAGVMQNPRHLVRRRGQEARLRCSPMKGHSHVYWYRQLPEEGLKFMVYLQKENIIDESGMPKERFSAEFPKEGPSILRIQQVVRGDSAAYFCASSPTGNGHTEAFFGQGTRLTVV.

This clone was found once. The rearrangement uses TRBV5-1 and TRBJ2-7, with 13 bases identical to TRBD2. Germline assignment: CDR1 SGHRS and CDR2 YFSETQ. The CDR3 extends over 19 amino acids. With V trimmed by 0 bases and J by 3 bases, 12 bases remained unmatched. Written as DNA, the CDR3 is TGCGCCAGCAGCTTGGGGACTAGCGGGAGTAATCAGGCTAGCTACGAGCAGTACTTC. It is translated as CASSLGTSGSNQASYEQYF.

The chain employs TRBV2 and TRBJ2-3, with 7 bases that match TRBD2. This CDR3 is 14 amino acids long. V trimming: 6 bases; J trimming: 10 bases; junction bases outside the gene matches: 13. Germline V gene lookup returns CDR1 SNHLY and CDR2 FYNNEI. The CDR3 region is CASRGEGGGSSQYF. Written as DNA, the CDR3 is TGTGCCAGCAGGGGGGAGGGAGGCGGGAGTTCGCAGTATTTT.